The rows below give T cell receptor beta chains drawn from one sample of a study of CD8 T cells in Susac syndrome. TCRdb independently ran MiXCR on the immunoSEQ multiplex PCR reads; one entry per CDR3 protein. The table has under 200,000 distinct CDR3 sequences, approximately 94% seen once; the top ten hold roughly 0.12%. Material for sequencing was CD4+ T cells from PBMCs. The source is a human donor with Susac syndrome. The CDR3 runs from the conserved cysteine through the conserved F or W. A D gene is named only where the DNA matches it firmly. The size of a clone is reported for some rows only, either as once, few or many, or as a class for expanded clones.

V	size	D	J	DNA	CDR3
TRBV2	once	.	TRBJ2-3	TGTGCCAGCTCCCTAGCAGCTAACACAGATACGCAGTATTTT	CASSLAANTDTQYF
TRBV29-1	.	.	TRBJ1-2	TGCAGCGTTGTTTTTTTCTCCGGGGAATATGGCTACACCTTC	CSVVFFSGEYGYTF
TRBV9	.	.	TRBJ2-3	TGTGCCAGCAGCGCCTCCCCAGATACGCAGTATTTT	CASSASPDTQYF
TRBV29-1	.	.	TRBJ1-2	TGCAGCGTTGAAGATTTGGGGTTGCAGGGCTACACCTTC	CSVEDLGLQGYTF
TRBV23-1	.	.	TRBJ2-7	TGCGCCAGCAGTCAATCTCCGGGCGACGAGCAGTACTTC	CASSQSPGDEQYF
TRBV5-4	.	.	TRBJ2-1	TGTGCCAGCCGGGACCCAGGGGATCCCTACAATGAGCAGTTCTTC	CASRDPGDPYNEQFF
TRBV20-1	.	.	TRBJ1-6	TGCAGTGCTAGAGTAACCGGGAAGGTCATGGAACCCCTCCACTTT	CSARVTGKVMEPLHF
TRBV7-2	few	.	TRBJ2-7	TGTGCCAGCAGCTTAGCGGGGACCTCCTACGAGCAGTACTTC	CASSLAGTSYEQYF
TRBV18	.	.	TRBJ1-1	TGTGCCAGCTCACCAGGGGGGCCCAACACTGAAGCTTTCTTT	CASSPGGPNTEAFF
TRBV5-1	.	TRBD1	TRBJ2-3	TGCGCCAGCAGCTACCCTACCGACAGGGCCCAGGCAGATACGCAGTATTTT	CASSYPTDRAQADTQYF
TRBV2	.	.	TRBJ1-6	TGTGCCAGCGAAACAGGGCCTGGATTTTATTCACCCCTCCACTTT	CASETGPGFYSPLHF
TRBV11-2	.	.	TRBJ1-5	TGTGCCAGCAGCTTAGGGTCGGCCCGGGGAAATCAGCCCCAGCATTTT	CASSLGSARGNQPQHF
TRBV4-1	.	.	TRBJ2-3	TGCGCCAGCAGCCAAGAGGTAGCTAGCACAGATACGCAGTATTTT	CASSQEVASTDTQYF
TRBV20-1	once	TRBD2	TRBJ2-3	TGCAGTGCTCCCCCACTAGCGGGGGGGGTAGATACGCAGTATTTT	CSAPPLAGGVDTQYF
TRBV15	.	TRBD1	TRBJ2-1	TGTGCCACCAGCGACAGGGGGCAGAATGAGCAGTTCTTC	CATSDRGQNEQFF
TRBV29-1	few	.	TRBJ2-3	TGCAGCGTTGAAGGGGGCGCGAGCACAGATACGCAGTATTTT	CSVEGGASTDTQYF
TRBV28	.	.	TRBJ2-3	TGTGCCAGCAGCCCCCCCCATGGCGGTAGCACAGATACGCAGTATTTT	CASSPPHGGSTDTQYF
TRBV20-1	.	TRBD2	TRBJ2-5	TGCAGTGGTCGCGGGGGGGAGGGAGAGACCCAGTACTTC	CSGRGGEGETQYF
TRBV19	.	.	TRBJ2-1	TGTGCCAGTAGTGCGCATAGCGGCCCCTACAATGAGCAGTTCTTC	CASSAHSGPYNEQFF
TRBV7-3	.	.	TRBJ1-2	TGTGCCAGCAGCTTAACGTCTACAGTCCTGGATGGCTACACCTTC	CASSLTSTVLDGYTF
TRBV6-2/TRBV6-3	.	.	TRBJ2-7	TGTGCCAGCAGTTACTCGCTACTGGGCTACGAGCAGTACTTC	CASSYSLLGYEQYF
TRBV29-1	.	.	TRBJ1-1	TGCAGCGTCTCCCCTACGAACACTGAAGCTTTCTTT	CSVSPTNTEAFF
TRBV5-1	.	TRBD2	TRBJ2-1	TGCGCCAGCAGCTTGGAGCAACGGACTAGCGGGGTCAATGAGCAGTTCTTC	CASSLEQRTSGVNEQFF
TRBV15	.	.	TRBJ1-1	TGTGCCACCGGGGGGTTGGACACTGAAGCTTTCTTT	CATGGLDTEAFF
TRBV5-1	once	TRBD1	TRBJ1-5	TGCGCCAGCAGCCCTGGGGACAGTAGGGGCAATCAGCCCCAGCATTTT	CASSPGDSRGNQPQHF
TRBV20-1	.	.	TRBJ1-2	TGCAGTGCTAGCCCAACAGGAGCCTATGGCTACACCTTC	CSASPTGAYGYTF
TRBV19	.	.	TRBJ1-1	TGTGCCAGTAGTATAGGGGCCGCGCCATTCTTT	CASSIGAAPFF
TRBV20-1	.	TRBD1	TRBJ1-1	TGCAGTGCTAGCGGGACAGGGCTCACTGAAGCTTTCTTT	CSASGTGLTEAFF
TRBV30	once	.	TRBJ1-1	TGTGCCTGGATGCCGGGGCACCACATGAACACTGAAGCTTTCTTT	CAWMPGHHMNTEAFF